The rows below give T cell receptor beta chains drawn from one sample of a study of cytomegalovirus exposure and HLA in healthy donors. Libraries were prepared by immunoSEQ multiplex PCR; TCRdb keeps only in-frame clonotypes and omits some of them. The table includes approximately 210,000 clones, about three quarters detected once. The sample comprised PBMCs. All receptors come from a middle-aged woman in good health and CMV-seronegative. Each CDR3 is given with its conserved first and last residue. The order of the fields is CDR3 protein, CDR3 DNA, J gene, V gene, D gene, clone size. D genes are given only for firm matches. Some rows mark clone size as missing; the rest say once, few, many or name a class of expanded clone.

cdr3_aa: CATSIAGTNTGELFF; cdr3_nt: TGTGCCACCTCTATAGCGGGGACGAACACCGGGGAGCTGTTTTTT; j_call: TRBJ2-2; v_call: TRBV19; d_call: TRBD2; clone_size: .
cdr3_aa: CATLKGTSDEQYF; cdr3_nt: TGTGCCACCCTAAAGGGGACATCCGACGAGCAGTACTTC; j_call: TRBJ2-7; v_call: TRBV13; d_call: .; clone_size: .
cdr3_aa: CASSLLGTGDGYTF; cdr3_nt: TGTGCCAGCAGTTTATTGGGGACAGGGGATGGCTACACCTTC; j_call: TRBJ1-2; v_call: TRBV28; d_call: TRBD1; clone_size: .
cdr3_aa: CSSNLRSGRNTGELFF; cdr3_nt: TGTTCCAGCAACCTTAGATCCGGGAGGAACACCGGGGAGCTGTTTTTT; j_call: TRBJ2-2; v_call: TRBV7-9; d_call: .; clone_size: .
cdr3_aa: CASSVRVAGYNEQFF; cdr3_nt: TGTGCCAGCAGCGTTCGGGTAGCGGGATACAATGAGCAGTTCTTC; j_call: TRBJ2-1; v_call: TRBV9; d_call: TRBD2; clone_size: .
cdr3_aa: CASRTTGLGTQYF; cdr3_nt: TGTGCCAGCAGAACCACAGGGTTGGGGACCCAGTACTTC; j_call: TRBJ2-5; v_call: TRBV6-5; d_call: .; clone_size: .
cdr3_aa: CASTGTVINTGELFF; cdr3_nt: TGTGCCAGCACCGGGACAGTTATTAACACCGGGGAGCTGTTTTTT; j_call: TRBJ2-2; v_call: TRBV7-9; d_call: TRBD1; clone_size: once
cdr3_aa: CAISGTPDTQYF; cdr3_nt: TGTGCCATCAGTGGTACACCAGATACGCAGTATTTT; j_call: TRBJ2-3; v_call: TRBV10-3; d_call: .; clone_size: .
cdr3_aa: CASIPKRTGGVNEQFF; cdr3_nt: TGTGCCAGCATACCCAAGCGGACGGGTGGGGTGAATGAGCAGTTCTTC; j_call: TRBJ2-1; v_call: TRBV25-1; d_call: .; clone_size: .
cdr3_aa: CASSVQGPNTEAFF; cdr3_nt: TGTGCCAGCAGTGTACAGGGACCAAACACTGAAGCTTTCTTT; j_call: TRBJ1-1; v_call: TRBV27; d_call: .; clone_size: .
cdr3_aa: CASTRGGGSLVGELFF; cdr3_nt: TGTGCCAGCACCCGGGGGGGCGGGAGCCTCGTCGGGGAGCTGTTTTTT; j_call: TRBJ2-2; v_call: TRBV28; d_call: TRBD2; clone_size: .
cdr3_aa: CASSYRTADNYGYTF; cdr3_nt: TGTGCCAGCAGTTATCGGACAGCCGATAACTATGGCTACACCTTC; j_call: TRBJ1-2; v_call: TRBV6-5; d_call: .; clone_size: .
cdr3_aa: CASSPQGGAGAPHEQFF; cdr3_nt: TGTGCCAGCAGCCCTCAGGGAGGGGCGGGCGCACCACATGAGCAGTTCTTC; j_call: TRBJ2-1; v_call: TRBV9; d_call: TRBD2; clone_size: .
cdr3_aa: CASSKAVRGPYEQYF; cdr3_nt: TGTGCCAGCAGTAAAGCGGTCCGAGGGCCCTACGAGCAGTACTTC; j_call: TRBJ2-7; v_call: TRBV27; d_call: .; clone_size: .
cdr3_aa: CATKWTEGAEAFF; cdr3_nt: TGTGCCACGAAATGGACGGAGGGCGCTGAAGCTTTCTTT; j_call: TRBJ1-1; v_call: TRBV2; d_call: .; clone_size: few
cdr3_aa: CASSLPGGFEQFF; cdr3_nt: TGTGCCAGCAGCTTGCCAGGGGGTTTCGAGCAGTTCTTC; j_call: TRBJ2-1; v_call: TRBV7-2; d_call: TRBD1; clone_size: .
cdr3_aa: CASSLRASGSTYNEQFF; cdr3_nt: TGTGCCAGCAGCCTCCGGGCTAGCGGGAGCACCTACAATGAGCAGTTCTTC; j_call: TRBJ2-1; v_call: TRBV11-3; d_call: TRBD2; clone_size: .
cdr3_aa: CASSFPHEGTGGHPSYEQYF; cdr3_nt: TGTGCCAGCAGCTTCCCCCACGAAGGGACAGGGGGCCACCCTTCCTACGAGCAGTACTTC; j_call: TRBJ2-7; v_call: TRBV7-8; d_call: TRBD1; clone_size: .
cdr3_aa: CASSDGLAGRNEQFF; cdr3_nt: TGTGCCAGCAGCGATGGACTAGCGGGGCGTAATGAGCAGTTCTTC; j_call: TRBJ2-1; v_call: TRBV9; d_call: TRBD2; clone_size: .